Shown below are 7 T cell receptor beta chains from a single sample sequenced in a study of T cells in Graves' hyperthyroidism and ophthalmopathy. There were TCR beta CDR3 regions amplified from RNA transcripts. The TCR CDR3 was amplified in a first-round RT-PCR using the HTBI primer set. MiXCR, run by TCRdb on the multiplex PCR reads, gives a single entry per CDR3 protein. The sample has about 500,000 distinct CDR3 sequences; around 16% are singletons. Sequencing was done on a sample of blood. The receptors come from a woman in her 30s with Graves' ophthalmopathy.

The chain carries TRBV6-2 or TRBV6-3 and TRBJ2-1; no definite D call. Germline V gives CDR1 MNHEY, CDR2 SVGEGT. V lost 0 bases to trimming and J lost 11 bases, with 14 bases between them. The CDR3 has 14 residues. This CDR3 reads CASSYSSKASQQFF. The CDR3 DNA reads TGTGCCAGCAGTTACTCGAGTAAGGCTTCACAGCAGTTCTTC.

Regarding this clonotype: Given the absence of the conserved phenylalanine or tryptophan at the CDR3 end, a read error is likely. The chain couples TRBV7-3 to TRBJ2-2; D tentatively fits TRBD1 or TRBD2 (5 bases each). Trimming left V 5 bases short and J 0 bases short, with 16 bases between. Germline V gene data show CDR1 as SGHTA and CDR2 as FQGTGA. The CDR3 runs to 17 residues. The CDR3, as DNA: TGTGCCAGCAGCGCCGGGGACCACCGCCCGAACACCGGGGAGCTGTTTATT. Translated: CASSAGDHRPNTGELFI.

This clonotype was recorded a few times. The genes are TRBV28 and TRBJ2-3, with a tentative D call TRBD2 (5 bases). The CDR3 consists of 12 residues. Germline V gene sequence: CDR1 MDHEN, CDR2 SYDVKM. Trimming took off 7 bases at V and 6 bases at J, with 11 bases between the two ends. The CDR3 reads CASNDPGDTQYF. CDR3 DNA sequence: TGTGCCAGCAACGATCCGGGGGATACGCAGTATTTT.

This clonotype has a handful of counts. The chain couples TRBV15 to TRBJ2-5; 11 nucleotides match TRBD1. Per germline, CDR1 LNHNV and CDR2 YYDKDF (reference sequence). The CDR3 is 16 amino acids. J gave up 3 bases and V 1 base, and 4 bases lay outside the gene matches. CDR3 nucleotide sequence: TGTGCCACCAGCAGAGGCTGGACAGGGGGCGAAGAGACCCAGTACTTC. Its translation is CATSRGWTGGEETQYF.

The table lists this clonotype with many counts. This CDR3 is CSARVVASGTRNEQFF. Written as DNA, the CDR3 is TGCAGTGCTAGAGTCGTCGCTAGCGGGACGAGAAATGAGCAGTTCTTC. J is TRBJ2-1 and V is TRBV20-1, with 9 bases that match TRBD2. Trimming took 1 base from V and 7 from J; bases not matched to a gene: 11. This CDR3 spans 16 amino acids. CDR1 DFQATT and CDR2 SNEGSKA come from the germline V gene (reference sequence).

CDR3 in DNA: TGTGCCAGCATGACGGGGATTCTAACAGATACGCAGTATTTT. This codes for CASMTGILTDTQYF. J is TRBJ2-3 and V is TRBV6-2 or TRBV6-3; TRBD2 might be the D (5 bases). The CDR3 is 14 residues long. Germline assignment: CDR1 MNHEY and CDR2 SVGEGT. V lost 7 bases and J 3 bases, leaving 14 bases between the germline ends.

This clonotype was recorded at least ten times. This sequence joins TRBV28 and TRBJ2-7, with 9 bases lining up with TRBD2. CDR1 and CDR2 (germline): MDHEN, SYDVKM. Trimming cost V 3 bases and J 4 bases; bases outside gene matches: 4. The length of the CDR3 is 14 residues. The CDR3, as DNA: TGTGCCAGCAGTTTTGCGGGAGGGCCGTACGAGCAGTACTTC. Its translation is CASSFAGGPYEQYF. Supplemented by reference TRBV28 and TRBJ2-7, the full variable domain reads DVKVTQSSRYLVKRTGEKVFLECVQDMDHENMFWYRQDPGLGLRLIYFSYDVKMKEKGDIPEGYSVSREKKERFSLILESASTNQTSMYLCASSFAGGPYEQYFGPGTRLTVT.